The T cell receptor (beta chain) under discussion was sequenced for a study of vaccination and CD4 T cells after COVID-19. Unmatched junction bases numbered 7, after V lost 5 bases and J lost 4 bases. Germline CDR1 is LNHDA and CDR2 is SQIVND (reference sequence). CDR3 length: 15 amino acids. Comment on this clonotype: Its cognate antigen is unknown.

The treatment: approximately nine-day PBMC culture with coronavirus spike peptide pools or control peptides (ViraFEST assay). Scientists ran DNA taken from cultured CD4+ T cells through the Oncomine TCR Beta short-read assay for sequencing. Genomic DNA was extracted from cultured CD4+ T cells. TCRdb redid the calling of the PCR reads with MiXCR, one entry per CDR3 protein. The sample holds around 4,600 distinct CDR3 sequences, roughly 45% seen once. This chain joins TRBV19 and TRBJ1-3, with TRBD1 matching over 8 bases. The TCR comes from a human donor who had recovered from COVID-19. Sequences were obtained from CD4+ T cells from blood, cultured in vitro. CDR3 DNA sequence: TGTGCCAGTAGTGAACCGGGACAGGCAGGAAACACCATATATTTT. Translation gives CASSEPGQAGNTIYF.